This T cell receptor (beta chain) appears in the sequencing data of a study of human T cells and chemical hapten exposure. There are many counts of this clonotype. This sample's time point: patch test 2, 6 weeks after DPC sensitization. Regarding treatment: therapeutic diphenylcyclopropenone sensitization with weekly scalp DPC. TCRdb reanalysed the RACE reads using MiXCR and keeps one entry per CDR3 protein. The sample has some 350,000 distinct CDR3 sequences; nearly 6.5% are singletons. Trimming stripped 0 bases from V and 7 bases from J, with 14 bases between. In germline, CDR1 is SGHRS, CDR2 YFSETQ. The CDR3 has 15 amino acids.

Source: whole blood, taken in connection with sensitization to the hapten diphenylcyclopropenone (DPC). This clonotype was obtained from a woman aged 18-30 years with alopecia areata. Some clones in this sample may be carry-over from other donors' samples. This chain uses TRBV5-1 with TRBJ2-1; D gene unclear. For the CDR3, the DNA is TGCGCCAGCAGCTTGGGGCCGGCCGGCCGAAATGAGCAGTTCTTC. This encodes CASSLGPAGRNEQFF.